The 9 T cell receptor beta chains below come from one sample, sequenced in a study of T cells in Graves' hyperthyroidism and ophthalmopathy. Amplification of TCR beta CDR3 regions was performed using RNA transcripts as template. First-round RT-PCR targeting the TCR CDR3 was performed with the HTBI primer set. TCRdb re-analysed the multiplex PCR reads in MiXCR, keeping a single row per CDR3 protein. The sample carries a few hundred thousand distinct CDR3 sequences, around 15% recorded once. Source material: blood. All receptors come from a woman aged 45-65 years with Graves' hyperthyroidism that later progressed to Graves' ophthalmopathy.

This clonotype has at least ten counts. The chain joins TRBV27 to TRBJ1-4, with 11 nucleotides matching TRBD1. V shed 5 bases and J 7 bases; nucleotides not matched to a gene: 6. The CDR3 covers 15 residues. CDR1 MNHEY and CDR2 SMNVEV come from the germline V gene (reference sequence). CDR3 nucleotides: TGTGCCAGCAGTACACGGGACAGGGGGAGTGAAAAACTGTTTTTT. This encodes CASSTRDRGSEKLFF.

This clonotype was picked up a small number of times. J is TRBJ2-1 and V is TRBV6-1; 11 nucleotides match TRBD2. The CDR3 length is 18 residues. CDR1 is MNHNS, CDR2 SASEGT, per germline. Trimming removed 5 bases from V and 5 bases from J; junction bases left unmatched: 14. CDR3 nucleotide sequence: TGTGCCAGCAGTTTCCATTATAAGACTAGCGGGGAAAACAATGAGCAGTTCTTC. It codes for CASSFHYKTSGENNEQFF.

This clonotype was recorded many times. The rearrangement links TRBV6-1 to TRBJ2-7, with TRBD2 matching over 7 bases. J was trimmed by 5 bases and V by 6 bases; bases with no gene match: 4. This CDR3 contains 12 residues. CDR1 and CDR2 (germline): MNHNS, SASEGT. The CDR3 bases are TGTGCCAGCAGGGGGGACTACCACGAGCAGTACTTC. This encodes CASRGDYHEQYF.

With respect to this clonotype: A read error is possible here, since a much larger clone lies one base away. V and J are TRBV5-1 and TRBJ2-3; D may be TRBD1 (5 bases). Germline lookup yields CDR1 SGHRS and CDR2 YFSETQ. The CDR3 consists of 13 residues. The CDR3 nucleotides read TGCGCCAGCAGCTTGGTCTCCACAGGTACGCAGTATTTT. Residues: CASSLVSTGTQYF.

The chain recombines TRBV7-3 with TRBJ2-3; D is uncertain. Germline lookup yields CDR1 SGHTA and CDR2 FQGTGA. Trimming left V 2 bases short and J 0 bases short, with 9 bases between. This CDR3 spans 15 amino acids. This CDR3 reads CASSLGSASTDTQYF. The CDR3 nucleotides read TGTGCCAGCAGCTTAGGGTCGGCTAGCACAGATACGCAGTATTTT.

Ten or more counts support this clonotype. V and J are TRBV11-1 and TRBJ2-7; D is perhaps TRBD1 (5 bases). CDR3 size: 18 residues. Trimming stripped 2 bases from V and 3 bases from J, with 23 bases between. The germline CDR1 and CDR2 sequences are SGHAT and FQDESV (reference sequence). In DNA, the CDR3 is TGTGCCAGCAGCTTATCCTCAAGCATAGTAGGGGTCTTCTACGAGCAGTACTTC. It specifies CASSLSSSIVGVFYEQYF. Full variable domain (rest looked up from reference TRBV11-1 and TRBJ2-7): EAEVAQSPRYKITEKSQAVAFWCDPISGHATLYWYRQILGQGPELLVQFQDESVVDDSQLPKDRFSAERLKGVDSTLKIQPAELGDSAMYLCASSLSSSIVGVFYEQYFGPGTRLTVT.

This clonotype occurred many times. This rearrangement joins TRBV19 to TRBJ2-2; no firm D call. CDR1 is LNHDA and CDR2 is SQIVND in the germline V gene (reference sequence). This CDR3 has 11 amino acids. Trimming removed 7 bases from V and 4 bases from J, with 4 bases in between. Written as DNA, the CDR3 is TGTGCCAGTAAGATCACCGGGGAGCTGTTTTTT. Its translation is CASKITGELFF. Using reference TRBV19 and TRBJ2-2 for the parts outside the CDR3, the full variable domain is DGGITQSPKYLFRKEGQNVTLSCEQNLNHDAMYWYRQDPGQGLRLIYYSQIVNDFQKGDIAEGYSVSREKKESFPLTVTSAQKNPTAFYLCASKITGELFFGEGSRLTVL.

With regard to this clonotype: A clone one base away is much larger, so this may be a read error. The chain employs TRBV6-1 and TRBJ1-2; D may be TRBD1 (5 bases). Germline assignment: CDR1 MNHNS and CDR2 SASEGT. V lost 6 bases to trimming and J lost 7 bases, with 12 bases between them. The CDR3 is 12 amino acids. The CDR3 DNA sequence: TGTGCCAGCAGGGACTGGGACTGTGGCTACACCTTC. The encoded protein is CASRDWDCGYTF.

Ten or more counts support this clonotype. CDR3 nucleotide sequence: TGTGCCTGGAGTGGCGGGACTAGTTTCGGCGGGGAGCTGTTTTTT. Protein product: CAWSGGTSFGGELFF. The J gene is TRBJ2-2, the V gene TRBV30, with TRBD2 matching 8 bases. V shed 1 base, J shed 7 bases, and the junction held 8 bases outside the gene matches. This CDR3 contains 15 residues. Germline V lookup: CDR1 GTSNPN, CDR2 SVGIG (reference sequence).